This TCR beta chain was sequenced for a study of blood T cell repertoires in COVID-19 (dated by TCRdb to about 2020). In terms of the full investigation: Samples from collaborators originated in the United States, Italy and Spain and spanned both the acute and convalescent phases of COVID-19. The prospective study material was composed of cDNA or gDNA derived from T cells, B-cell-depleted T cells, or PBMCs. The repertoires were released in a freely available public database intended as a resource for research on the immune response to SARS-CoV-2. Subjects who had been exposed to COVID-19, were actively infected with it, or had recovered from it provided the deeply sampled blood TCRbeta repertoires that made up the dataset. A de-identified subject ID, COVID-19 status, age in years and sex were almost always included in the sample metadata. Samples were obtained from the ongoing ImmuneRACE study (first 160 participants) and from roughly 1,300 subjects provided by 6 global collaborators. Where available, HLA class I and class II types were obtained from metadata supplied by the sample provider rather than from assay-based typing. The paper's findings and limits, for the study overall: The quantity of clinical and demographic metadata differed by source and by participant and was supplied without curation.

Each collaborating institution followed its own protocols to collect whole blood in K2EDTA tubes. For TCRbeta analysis, collaborator samples were shipped as frozen whole blood, as isolated PBMCs, or as DNA extracted from either sample type. TCRbeta CDR3 regions were amplified from genomic DNA using the immunoSEQ Assay, a bias-controlled multiplex PCR. The study's own analysis went as follows. The number of nucleated cells in each sample was estimated by amplification of reference gene primers within the assay. To quantify the absolute abundance of each unique TCRbeta CDR3 rearrangement, sequence reads were collapsed and filtered. Productive Simpson clonality was computed per sample as the square root of Simpson's diversity index over productive rearrangements. TCRdb limited this immuneACCESS table to in-frame rearrangements with V and J called. A share of clones is missing; checked studies link under half to unresolved V genes, and the rest is unexplained. For V, J and clone size, that table is used; D and trimming come from the DNA. This sample comprises roughly 180,000 clones, more than 70% of them detected only once. The top ten hold roughly 7.7% of the sample.

With respect to this clone: The antigen it recognizes is unknown. Nothing much larger sits one base from this clone, and base qualities are not available.

Per the germline V gene (reference sequence), GTSNPN is the CDR1 and SVGIG is the CDR2. V loses 2 bases of germline sequence and J loses 1 base, and the interval between the two ends is 5 bases. Spanning cysteine to phenylalanine, the CDR3 consists of 12 amino acids. Only the CDR3 DNA stays, 36 bases, in frame from base 1. The material sequenced was peripheral blood. The receptor was derived from a woman aged 60-70 years with acute or convalescent COVID-19. Recombination connected TRBV30 to TRBJ1-2; the D gene remains uncertain. The CDR3 reads CAWSSINYGYTF. The nucleotide sequence is given as TGTGCCTGGAGTTCCATTAACTATGGCTACACCTTC.